This entry lists 17 T cell receptor beta chains sequenced from one sample in a study of cytomegalovirus exposure and HLA in healthy donors. It was with 60 Vbeta and 13 Jbeta primers that the PCR ran. Profiled with immunoSEQ multiplex PCR; TCRdb holds only in-frame clones, not every one. The table records some 130,000 clones, over 75% of them present only once. The sequenced material came from PBMCs. These receptors came from a man aged 45-60 years in good health and CMV-seronegative.

V is TRBV6-1 and J is TRBJ2-1; tentative D call: TRBD2 (5 bases). V dropped 3 bases and J dropped 0 bases, with 12 bases sitting between them. The CDR3 has 16 residues. Germline loops: CDR1 MNHNS, CDR2 SASEGT. The CDR3 DNA reads as TGTGCCAGCAGTGAGCAACCGGGAAGCTCCTACAATGAGCAGTTCTTC. It encodes CASSEQPGSSYNEQFF.

This clone appeared a few times. The chain is built from TRBV4-1 and TRBJ1-4, with a possible D match to TRBD1 (6 bases). Germline V gives CDR1 MGHRA, CDR2 YSYEKL. Trimming removed 9 bases from V and 6 bases from J, with 14 bases in between. This CDR3 region has 13 residues. DNA for the CDR3: TGCGCCAGTAACAGGGTGTCAGATGAAAAACTGTTTTTT. Residues: CASNRVSDEKLFF.

The chain links TRBV4-2 to TRBJ2-3, with 11 positions matching TRBD2. This CDR3 has 18 amino acids. CDR1 is LGHNA and CDR2 is YNFKEQ in the germline V gene. After removal of 0 bases from V and 3 bases from J, the junction contained 8 bases not matched to a gene. The CDR3 DNA reads as TGTGCCAGCAGCCAAGAGTCCCTACTAGCGGGAGTAACAGATACGCAGTATTTT. Its protein product is CASSQESLLAGVTDTQYF.

This clone appeared a few times. The V call is TRBV10-2, the J call TRBJ2-7; D is unresolved. The CDR3 is 13 residues long. The germline V gene has CDR1 WSHSY and CDR2 SAAADI. V was pared by 5 bases and J by 1 base, with 9 bases between. The CDR3 is CASSTARSYEQYF. CDR3 nucleotides: TGCGCCAGCAGTACAGCAAGATCCTACGAGCAGTACTTC.

The V gene is TRBV5-1, the J gene TRBJ2-1; 13 positions agree with TRBD2. CDR1 SGHRS and CDR2 YFSETQ come from the germline V gene. Trimming took 7 bases from V and 9 from J; bases not matched to a gene: 7. The CDR3 is made up of 14 amino acids. The CDR3 DNA reads as TGCGCCAGCTGGACTAGCGGGAGCGGGGGTGAGCAGTTCTTC. Amino acids: CASWTSGSGGEQFF.

The V call is TRBV6-1, the J call TRBJ1-5, with D tentatively TRBD1 (5 bases). There are 16 residues in the CDR3. Germline loops: CDR1 MNHNS, CDR2 SASEGT. V gave up 3 bases and J gave up 3 bases, with 15 bases separating them. This CDR3 is CASSELITGLNQPQHF. The CDR3 region has the DNA TGTGCCAGCAGTGAGCTAATAACAGGCCTCAATCAGCCCCAGCATTTT.

This chain connects TRBV5-1 to TRBJ2-6; 8 positions agree with TRBD1. With 5 bases clipped from V and 2 bases from J, the junction kept 3 bases outside the gene matches. In germline, CDR1 is SGHRS, CDR2 YFSETQ. The CDR3 is made up of 15 amino acids. The CDR3 DNA reads as TGCGCCAGCAGGTCAGGGGGCACTGGGGCCAACGTCCTGACTTTC. This encodes CASRSGGTGANVLTF. Full variable domain (missing parts from reference TRBV5-1 and TRBJ2-6): KAGVTQTPRYLIKTRGQQVTLSCSPISGHRSVSWYQQTPGQGLQFLFEYFSETQRNKGNFPGRFSGRQFSNSRSEMNVSTLELGDSALYLCASRSGGTGANVLTFGAGSRLTVL.

The chain employs TRBV19 and TRBJ2-5, with 11 positions matching TRBD1. Germline V gene lookup returns CDR1 LNHDA and CDR2 SQIVND (reference sequence). The V gene end was trimmed by 6 bases and the J gene end by 2 bases; junction bases not matched to a gene: 5. This CDR3 is 15 amino acids long. DNA for the CDR3: TGTGCCAGTAGCCTCGGGACAGGGGGTCAAGAGACCCAGTACTTC. It translates to CASSLGTGGQETQYF.

The rearrangement joins TRBV7-2 to TRBJ1-2, with a possible D match to TRBD1 (5 bases). CDR3 length equals 16 residues. Trimming removed 1 base at V and 4 bases at J, with 16 bases between. Germline CDR1 is SGHTA and CDR2 is FQGNSA. This chain's CDR3 is CASSLVPGTAAYGYTF. The CDR3 nucleotides are TGTGCCAGCAGCTTAGTCCCCGGGACTGCAGCCTATGGCTACACCTTC.

V and J are TRBV6-1 and TRBJ1-1; D uncertain. This CDR3 is 9 amino acids long. Germline V CDR1 and CDR2: MNHNS, SASEGT. V gave up 3 bases and J gave up 10 bases, with 3 bases separating them. CDR3 loop: CASSERAFF. The CDR3 bases are TGTGCCAGCAGTGAGAGAGCTTTCTTT.

The V gene is TRBV29-1, the J gene TRBJ2-5, with D possibly being TRBD1 (5 bases). The CDR3 has 14 amino acids. The germline gives CDR1 SQVTM, CDR2 ANQGSEA. Trimming removed 0 bases at V and 3 bases at J, with 11 bases between. The CDR3 sequence is CSVEESRTKETQYF. CDR3 DNA sequence: TGCAGCGTTGAAGAGTCCAGGACAAAAGAGACCCAGTACTTC.

The gene calls are TRBV6-5 and TRBJ1-2; 7 nucleotides align to TRBD1. Germline V gene lookup returns CDR1 MNHEY and CDR2 SVGAGI. V lost 5 bases and J lost 5; bases outside the gene matches: 5. This CDR3 region has 13 residues. Written as DNA, the CDR3 is TGTGCCAGCAGTCGATACAGGGGTTATGGCTACACCTTC. Translated, it gives CASSRYRGYGYTF.

In its sample, this clone was seen a few times. Other DNA sequences of this sample code for an identical CDR3. The rearrangement links TRBV7-9 to TRBJ1-5, with 9 bases that match TRBD1. The junction had 2 bases not matched to a gene; V was cut back by 4 bases and J by 4 bases. The CDR3 contains 14 residues. Germline values: CDR1 SEHNR, CDR2 FQNEAQ (reference sequence). CDR3 sequence: CASSSGQGNQPQHF. CDR3 sequence (DNA): TGTGCCAGCAGCTCTGGACAGGGGAATCAGCCCCAGCATTTT.

V is TRBV6-1 and J is TRBJ2-7, with D possibly matching TRBD1 (6 bases). Between the trimmed V and J ends, which lost 5 bases and 2 bases, there was a span of 16 bases. From germline, CDR1 is MNHNS and CDR2 SASEGT. This CDR3 is 15 amino acids long. In nucleotides, the CDR3 is TGTGCCAGCAGTCCCCAGACAGGCTACGCCTACGAGCAGTACTTC. This encodes CASSPQTGYAYEQYF.

This clone turned up a few times. V gene TRBV7-6 combines with J gene TRBJ2-7; D is possibly TRBD1 (6 bases). CDR1 and CDR2 from the germline V gene are SGHVS and FNYEAQ. The V end lost 5 bases, the J end lost 0 bases, and 11 bases lay between the germline ends. This CDR3 is 14 amino acids long. The CDR3 sequence is CASSPGTSSYEQYF. CDR3 in DNA: TGTGCCAGCAGCCCCGGGACAAGCTCCTACGAGCAGTACTTC.

V gene TRBV6-5 combines with J gene TRBJ2-2; 8 bases line up with TRBD1. Per the germline V gene, CDR1 is MNHEY and CDR2 is SVGAGI. The CDR3 extends over 15 amino acids. J was trimmed by 3 bases and V by 5 bases; bases with no gene match: 5. Here the CDR3 DNA reads TGTGCCAGCAGTCGACAGGGGCCCGACACCGGGGAGCTGTTTTTT. This encodes CASSRQGPDTGELFF.

The chain links TRBV29-1 to TRBJ1-4; 8 bases are shared with TRBD1. After removal of 7 bases from V and 3 bases from J, the junction contained 10 bases not matched to a gene. CDR3 length: 15 residues. CDR1 SQVTM and CDR2 ANQGSEA come from the germline V gene. DNA of the CDR3: TGCAGCGGGAAAACGACGGGACAGGCTAATGAAAAACTGTTTTTT. Amino acid sequence: CSGKTTGQANEKLFF.